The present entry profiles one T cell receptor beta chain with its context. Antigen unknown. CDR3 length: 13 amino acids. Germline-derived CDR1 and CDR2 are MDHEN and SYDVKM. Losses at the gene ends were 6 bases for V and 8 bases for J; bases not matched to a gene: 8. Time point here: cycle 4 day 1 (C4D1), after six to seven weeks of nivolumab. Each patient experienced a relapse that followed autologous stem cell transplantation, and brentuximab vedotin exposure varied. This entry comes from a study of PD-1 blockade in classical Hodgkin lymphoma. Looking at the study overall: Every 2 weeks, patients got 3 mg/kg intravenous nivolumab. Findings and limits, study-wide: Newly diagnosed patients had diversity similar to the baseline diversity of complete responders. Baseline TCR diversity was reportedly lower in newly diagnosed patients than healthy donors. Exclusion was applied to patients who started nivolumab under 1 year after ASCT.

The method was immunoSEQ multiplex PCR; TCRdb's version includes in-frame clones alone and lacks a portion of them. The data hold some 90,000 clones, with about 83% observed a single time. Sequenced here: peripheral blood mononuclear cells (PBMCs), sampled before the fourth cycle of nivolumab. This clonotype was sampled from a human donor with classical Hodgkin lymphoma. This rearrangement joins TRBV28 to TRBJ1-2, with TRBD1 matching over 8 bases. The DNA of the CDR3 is TGTGCCAGCAGCCGAGGACAGGGAAGAGGCTACACCTTC. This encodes CASSRGQGRGYTF.